The clone carrying this T cell receptor (beta chain) has only a few counts. What it binds is not known. Between the trimmed V and J ends, which lost 5 bases and 0 bases, there was a span of 11 bases. CDR3 length equals 15 residues. Germline lookup yields CDR1 MNHEY and CDR2 SVGAGI. The PCR was carried out with 60 Vbeta primers and 13 Jbeta primers. The assay was immunoSEQ multiplex PCR, and TCRdb's table has in-frame clones only and misses some. The sample holds roughly 140,000 clones, roughly 80% seen once. The entry originates in a study of cytomegalovirus exposure and HLA in healthy donors. Overall study results and limits: Of the V segments, some could not be distinguished, including TRBV6-2 and TRBV6-3, and were excluded. Evidence from a later analysis indicated that most CMV-associated TCR beta chains looked HLA-restricted.

The sequenced sample was PBMCs. The V call is TRBV6-5, the J call TRBJ2-1, with D perhaps TRBD2 (6 bases). This receptor was taken from a female donor in good health and CMV-seronegative. The CDR3 bases are TGTGCCAGCAGTCCGAAGCGGGTCTCCTACAATGAGCAGTTCTTC. Encoded protein: CASSPKRVSYNEQFF.